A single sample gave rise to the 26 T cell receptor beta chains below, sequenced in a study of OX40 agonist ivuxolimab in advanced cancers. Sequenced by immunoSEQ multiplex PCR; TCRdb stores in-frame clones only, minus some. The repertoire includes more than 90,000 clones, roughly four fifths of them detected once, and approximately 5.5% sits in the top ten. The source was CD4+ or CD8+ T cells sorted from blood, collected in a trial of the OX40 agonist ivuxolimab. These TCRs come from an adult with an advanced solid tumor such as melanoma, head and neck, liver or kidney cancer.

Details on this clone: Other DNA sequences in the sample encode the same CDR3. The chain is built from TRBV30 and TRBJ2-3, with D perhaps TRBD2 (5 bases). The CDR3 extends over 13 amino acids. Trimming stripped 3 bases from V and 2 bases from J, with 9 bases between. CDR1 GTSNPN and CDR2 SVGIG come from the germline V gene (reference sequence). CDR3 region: CAWRGRVTDTQYF. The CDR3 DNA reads TGTGCCTGGAGAGGGCGGGTCACAGATACGCAGTATTTT.

The CDR3 spells CASSLAGGPNEQFF. The CDR3 DNA reads TGCGCCAGCAGCTTGGCCGGAGGGCCCAATGAGCAGTTCTTC. This chain links TRBV5-1 with TRBJ2-1; weak D call: TRBD2 (6 bases). V lost 0 bases and J 6 bases, leaving 10 bases between the germline ends. The CDR3 consists of 14 residues. CDR1 and CDR2 from the germline V gene are SGHRS and YFSETQ.

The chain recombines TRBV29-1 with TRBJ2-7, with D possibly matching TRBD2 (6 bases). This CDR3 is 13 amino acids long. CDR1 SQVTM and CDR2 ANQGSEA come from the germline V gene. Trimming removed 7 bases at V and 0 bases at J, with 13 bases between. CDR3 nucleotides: TGCAGCGCTGGTGGGACTGGCTCCTACGAGCAGTACTTC. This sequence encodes CSAGGTGSYEQYF.

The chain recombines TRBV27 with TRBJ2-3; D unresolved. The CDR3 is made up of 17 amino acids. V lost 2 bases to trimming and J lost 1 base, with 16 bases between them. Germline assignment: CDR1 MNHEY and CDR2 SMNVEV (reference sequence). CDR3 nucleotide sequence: TGTGCCAGCAGTTTAAAGTTCCATCTTTGGGGCACAGATACGCAGTATTTT. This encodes CASSLKFHLWGTDTQYF.

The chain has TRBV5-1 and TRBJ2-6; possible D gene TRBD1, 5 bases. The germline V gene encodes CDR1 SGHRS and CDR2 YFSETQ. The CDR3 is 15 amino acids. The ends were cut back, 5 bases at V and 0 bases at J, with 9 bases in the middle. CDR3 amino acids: CASSSGSSGANVLTF. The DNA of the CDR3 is TGCGCCAGCAGTTCAGGGTCCTCTGGGGCCAACGTCCTGACTTTC.

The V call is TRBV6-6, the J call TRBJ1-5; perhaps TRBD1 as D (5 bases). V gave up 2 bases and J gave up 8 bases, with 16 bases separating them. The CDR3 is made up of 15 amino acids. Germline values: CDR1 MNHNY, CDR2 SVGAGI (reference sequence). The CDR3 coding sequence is TGTGCCAGCAGTTACGGGGACGTCCGAGCTGAGCCCCAGCATTTT. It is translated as CASSYGDVRAEPQHF.

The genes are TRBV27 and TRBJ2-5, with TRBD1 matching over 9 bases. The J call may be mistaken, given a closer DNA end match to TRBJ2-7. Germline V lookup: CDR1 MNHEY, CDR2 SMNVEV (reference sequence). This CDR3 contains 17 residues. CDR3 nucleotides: TGTGCCAGCAGTTTATCTCAAACCGGGACAGGGACCTACGAGCAGTACTTC. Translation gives CASSLSQTGTGTYEQYF.

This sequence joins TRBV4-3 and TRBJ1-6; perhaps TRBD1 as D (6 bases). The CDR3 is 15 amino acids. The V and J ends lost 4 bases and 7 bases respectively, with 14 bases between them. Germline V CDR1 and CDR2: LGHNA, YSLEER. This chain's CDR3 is CASSPRTAANSPLHF. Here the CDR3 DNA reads TGCGCCAGCAGCCCCAGGACAGCCGCGAATTCACCCCTCCACTTT.

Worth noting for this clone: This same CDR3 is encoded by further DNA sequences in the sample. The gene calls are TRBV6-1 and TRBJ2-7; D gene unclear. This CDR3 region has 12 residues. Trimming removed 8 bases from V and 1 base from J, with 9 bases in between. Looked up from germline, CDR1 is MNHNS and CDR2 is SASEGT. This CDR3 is CASSLRSYEQYF. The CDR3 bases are TGTGCCAGCTCCCTGAGATCCTACGAGCAGTACTTC.

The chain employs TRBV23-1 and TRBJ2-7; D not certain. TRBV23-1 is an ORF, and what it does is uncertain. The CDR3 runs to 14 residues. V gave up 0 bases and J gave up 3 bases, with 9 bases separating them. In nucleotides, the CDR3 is TGCGCCAGCAGTCAATCGTCTGGTTACTACGAGCAGTACTTC. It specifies CASSQSSGYYEQYF.

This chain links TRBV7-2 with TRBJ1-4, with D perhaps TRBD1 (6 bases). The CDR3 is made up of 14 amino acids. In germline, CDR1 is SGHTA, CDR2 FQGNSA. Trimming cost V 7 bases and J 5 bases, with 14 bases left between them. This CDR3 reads CASNEGTPNEKLFF. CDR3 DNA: TGTGCCAGCAATGAGGGGACACCAAATGAAAAACTGTTTTTT.

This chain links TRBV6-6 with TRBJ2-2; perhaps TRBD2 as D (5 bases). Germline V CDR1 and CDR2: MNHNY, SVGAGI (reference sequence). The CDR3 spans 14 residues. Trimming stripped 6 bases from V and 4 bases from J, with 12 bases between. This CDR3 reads CASRRTDGTGELFF. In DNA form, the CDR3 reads TGTGCCAGCAGACGGACTGACGGCACCGGGGAGCTGTTTTTT.

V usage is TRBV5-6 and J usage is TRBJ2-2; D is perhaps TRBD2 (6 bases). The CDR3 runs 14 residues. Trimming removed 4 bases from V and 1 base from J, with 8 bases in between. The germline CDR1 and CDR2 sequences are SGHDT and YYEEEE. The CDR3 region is CASSAGRNTGELFF. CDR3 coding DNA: TGTGCCAGCAGCGCGGGACGGAACACCGGGGAGCTGTTTTTT. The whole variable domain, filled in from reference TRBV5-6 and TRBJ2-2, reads DAGVTQSPTHLIKTRGQQVTLRCSPKSGHDTVSWYQQALGQGPQFIFQYYEEEERQRGNFPDRFSGHQFPNYSSELNVNALLLGDSALYLCASSAGRNTGELFFGEGSRLTVL.

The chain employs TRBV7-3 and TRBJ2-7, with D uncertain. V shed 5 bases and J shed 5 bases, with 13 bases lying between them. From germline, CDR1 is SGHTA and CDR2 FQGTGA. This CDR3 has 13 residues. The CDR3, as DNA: TGTGCCAGCAGCCAAGGCGCCAGCCACGAGCAGTACTTC. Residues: CASSQGASHEQYF.

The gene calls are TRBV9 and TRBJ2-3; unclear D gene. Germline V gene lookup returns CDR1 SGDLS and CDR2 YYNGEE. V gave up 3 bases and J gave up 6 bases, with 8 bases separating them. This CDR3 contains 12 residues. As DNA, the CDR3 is TGTGCCAGCAGCGATTGGCTGGATACGCAGTATTTT. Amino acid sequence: CASSDWLDTQYF.

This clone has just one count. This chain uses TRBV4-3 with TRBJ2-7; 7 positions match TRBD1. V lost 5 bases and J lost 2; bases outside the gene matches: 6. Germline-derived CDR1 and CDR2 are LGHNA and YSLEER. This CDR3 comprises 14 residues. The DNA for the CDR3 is TGCGCCAGCAGCGTACGACAGGGCCCCTACGAGCAGTACTTC. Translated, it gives CASSVRQGPYEQYF.

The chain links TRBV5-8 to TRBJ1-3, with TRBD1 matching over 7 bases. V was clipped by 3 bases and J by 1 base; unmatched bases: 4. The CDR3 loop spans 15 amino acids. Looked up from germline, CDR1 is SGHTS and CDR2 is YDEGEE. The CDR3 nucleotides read TGTGCCAGCAGCTCCCCGACAGGGTCTGGAAACACCATATATTTT. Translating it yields CASSSPTGSGNTIYF.

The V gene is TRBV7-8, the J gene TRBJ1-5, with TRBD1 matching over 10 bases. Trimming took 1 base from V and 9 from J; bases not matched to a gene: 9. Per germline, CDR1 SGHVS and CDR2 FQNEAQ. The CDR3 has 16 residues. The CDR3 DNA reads TGTGCCAGCAGCTTAGTTGGACAGGGGGGAAAAGGGCCCCAGCATTTT. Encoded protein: CASSLVGQGGKGPQHF. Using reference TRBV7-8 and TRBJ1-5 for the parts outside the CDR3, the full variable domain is GAGVSQSPRYKVAKRGQDVALRCDPISGHVSLFWYQQALGQGPEFLTYFQNEAQLDKSGLPSDRFFAERPEGSVSTLKIQRTQQEDSAVYLCASSLVGQGGKGPQHFGDGTRLSIL.

The CDR3 DNA is TGTGCCAGCAGCTTAGCGAGTGGACAGATATTCAATGAGCAGTTCTTC. As protein: CASSLASGQIFNEQFF. The chain has TRBV7-9 and TRBJ2-1, with D tentatively TRBD1 (6 bases). Germline values: CDR1 SEHNR, CDR2 FQNEAQ (reference sequence). V dropped 0 bases and J dropped 6 bases, with 15 bases sitting between them. This CDR3 region has 16 residues. Combining the CDR3 with reference TRBV7-9 and TRBJ2-1 gives the whole variable domain DTGVSQNPRHKITKRGQNVTFRCDPISEHNRLYWYRQTLGQGPEFLTYFQNEAQLEKSRLLSDRFSAERPKGSFSTLEIQRTEQGDSAMYLCASSLASGQIFNEQFFGPGTRLTVL.

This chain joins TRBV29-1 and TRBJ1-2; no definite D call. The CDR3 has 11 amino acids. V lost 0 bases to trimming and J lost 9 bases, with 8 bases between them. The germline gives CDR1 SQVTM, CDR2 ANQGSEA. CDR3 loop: CSVEDTVRYTF. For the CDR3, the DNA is TGCAGCGTTGAAGACACAGTTCGCTACACCTTC.

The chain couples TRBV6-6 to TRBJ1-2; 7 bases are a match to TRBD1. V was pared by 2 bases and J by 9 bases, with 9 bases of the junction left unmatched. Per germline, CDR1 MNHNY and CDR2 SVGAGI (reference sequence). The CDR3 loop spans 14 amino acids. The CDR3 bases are TGTGCCAGCAGTTACCGACAGGGCGTCGAGAGCTACACCTTC. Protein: CASSYRQGVESYTF.

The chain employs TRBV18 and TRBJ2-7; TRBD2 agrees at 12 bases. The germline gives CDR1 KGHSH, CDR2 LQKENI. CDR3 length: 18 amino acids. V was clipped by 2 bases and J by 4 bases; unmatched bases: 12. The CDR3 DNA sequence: TGTGCCAGCTCACCATCGATCACTAGCGGGGGGCTTTCTTACGAGCAGTACTTC. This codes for CASSPSITSGGLSYEQYF. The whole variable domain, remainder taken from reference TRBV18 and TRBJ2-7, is NAGVMQNPRHLVRRRGQEARLRCSPMKGHSHVYWYRQLPEEGLKFMVYLQKENIIDESGMPKERFSAEFPKEGPSILRIQQVVRGDSAAYFCASSPSITSGGLSYEQYFGPGTRLTVT.

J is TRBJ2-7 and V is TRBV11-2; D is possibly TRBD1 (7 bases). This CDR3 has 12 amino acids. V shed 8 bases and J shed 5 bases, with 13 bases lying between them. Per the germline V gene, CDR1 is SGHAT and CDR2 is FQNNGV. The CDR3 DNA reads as TGTGCCAGCGAATCAGGGGGGAACGAGCAGTACTTC. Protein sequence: CASESGGNEQYF.

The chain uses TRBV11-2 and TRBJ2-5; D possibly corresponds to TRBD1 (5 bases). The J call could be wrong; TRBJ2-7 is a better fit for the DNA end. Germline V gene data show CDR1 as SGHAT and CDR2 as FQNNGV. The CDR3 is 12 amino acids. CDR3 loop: CASSWGTYEQYF. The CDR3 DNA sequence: TGTGCCAGCAGCTGGGGCACCTACGAGCAGTACTTC.

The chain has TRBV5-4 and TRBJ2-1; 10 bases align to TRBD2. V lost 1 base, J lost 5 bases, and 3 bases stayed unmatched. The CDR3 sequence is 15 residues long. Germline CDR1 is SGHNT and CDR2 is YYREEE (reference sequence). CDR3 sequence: CASSLRLAGDNEQFF. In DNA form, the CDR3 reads TGTGCCAGCAGCTTGCGCCTAGCGGGAGACAATGAGCAGTTCTTC.

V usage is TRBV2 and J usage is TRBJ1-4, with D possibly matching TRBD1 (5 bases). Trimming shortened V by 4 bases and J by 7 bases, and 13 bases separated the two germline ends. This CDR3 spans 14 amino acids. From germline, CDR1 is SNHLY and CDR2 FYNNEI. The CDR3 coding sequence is TGTGCCAGCAGTGTGGGGCTTCTGGGTGAAAAACTGTTTTTT. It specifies CASSVGLLGEKLFF. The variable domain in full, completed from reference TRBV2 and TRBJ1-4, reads EPEVTQTPSHQVTQMGQEVILRCVPISNHLYFYWYRQILGQKVEFLVSFYNNEISEKSEIFDDQFSVERPDGSNFTLKIRSTKLEDSAMYFCASSVGLLGEKLFFGSGTQLSVL.